This T cell receptor (beta chain) derives from a study of blood T cell repertoires in COVID-19. In the authors' workflow: Reference gene primer amplification yielded estimated nucleated cell counts. TCRdb's table, derived via immunoSEQ multiplex PCR, lists solely in-frame clones and lacks some. V and J calls and clone size are as listed in that table; D and trimming were resolved from the DNA. The data contain more than 200,000 clones, 85% to 90% of them singletons. The CDR3 loop spans 15 amino acids. The germline CDR1 and CDR2 sequences are SNHLY and FYNNEI. V was clipped by 7 bases and J by 5 bases; unmatched bases: 5.

The rearrangement joins TRBV2 to TRBJ2-5; TRBD2 matches at 15 bases. This sequence originates from a middle-aged man who had recovered from COVID-19. The sequenced sample was PBMCs or T cells enriched from blood (not recorded which). Here the CDR3 DNA reads TGTGCCAGCATTCGGACTAGCGGGGGGGCGGAGACCCAGTACTTC. Protein: CASIRTSGGAETQYF. The complete variable domain, with remaining parts taken from reference TRBV2 and TRBJ2-5, reads EPEVTQTPSHQVTQMGQEVILRCVPISNHLYFYWYRQILGQKVEFLVSFYNNEISEKSEIFDDQFSVERPDGSNFTLKIRSTKLEDSAMYFCASIRTSGGAETQYFGPGTRLLVL.